Given below is one T cell receptor beta chain in context. The sample originates from a study of neoadjuvant anti-PD-1 for oral cavity cancer. Germline V gene sequence: CDR1 MDHEN, CDR2 SYDVKM. CDR3 length: 14 residues. The V and J ends lost 4 bases and 4 bases, in that order; junction bases with no gene match: 6. Data came from immunoSEQ multiplex PCR; TCRdb stores just in-frame clones and leaves some out. The repertoire includes tens of thousands of clones, roughly nine tenths of them detected once, and 2.5% to 3% sits in the top ten. The time point is: after neoadjuvant nivolumab, at surgical resection.

Here the sequenced sample was PBMCs, taken after nivolumab (anti-PD-1) treatment. The chain joins TRBV28 to TRBJ2-5, with TRBD1 matching 7 bases. The sequence was collected from a person aged 35 to 85 with oral cavity squamous cell carcinoma. CDR3 sequence: CASSSRKGAETQYF. The CDR3 coding sequence is TGTGCCAGCAGTTCTCGGAAGGGGGCAGAGACCCAGTACTTC. Filled out from reference TRBV28 and TRBJ2-5, the complete variable domain reads DVKVTQSSRYLVKRTGEKVFLECVQDMDHENMFWYRQDPGLGLRLIYFSYDVKMKEKGDIPEGYSVSREKKERFSLILESASTNQTSMYLCASSSRKGAETQYFGPGTRLLVL.